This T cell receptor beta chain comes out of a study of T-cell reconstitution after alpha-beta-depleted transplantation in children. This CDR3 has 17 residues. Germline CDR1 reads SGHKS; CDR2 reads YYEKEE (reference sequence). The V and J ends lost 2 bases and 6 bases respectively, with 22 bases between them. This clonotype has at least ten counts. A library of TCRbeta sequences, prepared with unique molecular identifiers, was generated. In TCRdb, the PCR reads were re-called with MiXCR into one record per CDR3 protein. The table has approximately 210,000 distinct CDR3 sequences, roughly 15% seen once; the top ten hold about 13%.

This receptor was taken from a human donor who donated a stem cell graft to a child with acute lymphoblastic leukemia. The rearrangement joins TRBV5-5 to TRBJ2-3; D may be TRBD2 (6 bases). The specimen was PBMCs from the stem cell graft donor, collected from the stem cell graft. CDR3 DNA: TGTGCCAGCAGCTTCTCTATTAGCGGTCCCGGGGCGGATACGCAGTATTTT. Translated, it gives CASSFSISGPGADTQYF. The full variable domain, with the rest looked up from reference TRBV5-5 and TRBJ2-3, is DAGVTQSPTHLIKTRGQQVTLRCSPISGHKSVSWYQQVLGQGPQFIFQYYEKEERGRGNFPDRFSARQFPNYSSELNVNALLLGDSALYLCASSFSISGPGADTQYFGPGTRLTVL.